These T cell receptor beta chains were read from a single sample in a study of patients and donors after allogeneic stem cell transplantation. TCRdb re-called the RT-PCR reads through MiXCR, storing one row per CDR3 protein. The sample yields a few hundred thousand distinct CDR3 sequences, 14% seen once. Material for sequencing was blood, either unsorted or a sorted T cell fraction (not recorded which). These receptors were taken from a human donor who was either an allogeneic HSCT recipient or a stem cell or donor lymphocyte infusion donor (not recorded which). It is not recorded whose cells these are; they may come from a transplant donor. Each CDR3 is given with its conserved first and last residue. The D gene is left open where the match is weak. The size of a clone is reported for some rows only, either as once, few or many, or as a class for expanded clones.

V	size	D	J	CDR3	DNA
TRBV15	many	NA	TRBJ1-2	CATSRDREGHYGYTF	TGTGCCACCAGCAGAGATCGGGAGGGTCACTATGGCTACACCTTC
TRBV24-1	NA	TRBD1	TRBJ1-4	CATSADRDGEKLFF	TGTGCCACCAGTGCGGACAGGGACGGAGAAAAACTGTTTTTT
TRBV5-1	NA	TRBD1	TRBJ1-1	CASSPGQGATEAFF	TGCGCCAGCAGCCCGGGACAGGGGGCTACTGAAGCTTTCTTT
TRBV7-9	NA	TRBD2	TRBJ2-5	CASSQTGGLETQYF	TGTGCCAGCAGCCAGACGGGGGGGCTGGAGACCCAGTACTTC
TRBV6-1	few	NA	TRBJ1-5	CASNTGNQPQHF	TGTGCCAGCAACACAGGAAATCAGCCCCAGCATTTT
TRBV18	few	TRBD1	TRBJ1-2	CASSPTQTGGNGYTF	TGTGCCAGCTCGCCAACTCAGACAGGGGGCAATGGCTACACCTTC
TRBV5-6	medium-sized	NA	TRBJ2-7	CASSSTGTIYEQYF	TGTGCCAGCAGTTCTACCGGGACCATCTACGAGCAGTACTTC
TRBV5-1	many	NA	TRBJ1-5	CASSFGSNQPQHF	TGCGCCAGCAGCTTCGGTAGCAATCAGCCCCAGCATTTT
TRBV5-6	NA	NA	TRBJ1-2	CASSLNRAYGYTF	TGTGCCAGCAGCTTGAACAGAGCGTATGGCTACACCTTC
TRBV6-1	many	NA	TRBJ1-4	CASSVTRRTNEKLFF	TGTGCCAGCAGTGTGACAAGGAGGACTAATGAAAAACTGTTTTTT
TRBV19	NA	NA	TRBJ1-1	CASSMEGMGAFF	TGTGCCAGTAGTATGGAGGGGATGGGCGCTTTCTTT
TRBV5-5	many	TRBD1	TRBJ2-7	CASSPGQGAREQYF	TGTGCCAGCAGCCCCGGACAGGGGGCACGGGAGCAGTACTTC
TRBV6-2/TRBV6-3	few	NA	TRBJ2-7	CASSYRSSSGRIFYEQYF	TGTGCCAGCAGTTATAGGTCTTCTTCCGGGAGAATTTTCTACGAGCAGTACTTC
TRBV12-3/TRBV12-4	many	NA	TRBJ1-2	CASRRGQFYGYTF	TGTGCCAGCAGGCGTGGGCAGTTTTATGGCTACACCTTC
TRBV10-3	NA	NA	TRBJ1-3	CAIGGESGNTIYF	TGTGCCATCGGGGGGGAATCTGGAAACACCATATATTTT
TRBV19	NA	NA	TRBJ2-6	CASSGSVSGANVLTF	TGTGCCAGTAGTGGCTCGGTCTCTGGGGCCAACGTCCTGACTTTC
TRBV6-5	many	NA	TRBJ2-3	CASSYHTSTDTQYF	TGTGCCAGCAGTTACCATACTAGCACAGATACGCAGTATTTT
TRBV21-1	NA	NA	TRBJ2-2	CASSKARTGHTGELFF	TGTGCCAGCAGCAAAGCTAGGACTGGACACACCGGGGAGCTGTTTTTT
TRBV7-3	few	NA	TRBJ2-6	CASSPSWLSGANVLTF	TGTGCCAGCAGTCCATCCTGGTTATCTGGGGCCAACGTCCTGACTTTC
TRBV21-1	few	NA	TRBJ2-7	CASSKSSGGSYEQYF	TGTGCCAGCAGCAAATCCAGCGGGGGATCCTACGAGCAGTACTTC
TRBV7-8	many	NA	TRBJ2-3	CASSSQGKSTDTQYF	TGTGCCAGCAGTTCACAGGGCAAGAGCACAGATACGCAGTATTTT
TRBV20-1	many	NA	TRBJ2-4	CSARDVGKNIQYF	TGCAGTGCTAGAGACGTGGGGAAAAACATTCAGTACTTC
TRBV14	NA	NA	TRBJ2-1	CASSQDLGQYNEQFF	TGTGCCAGCAGCCAAGATCTGGGGCAGTACAATGAGCAGTTCTTC